The 30 T cell receptor beta chains below were found in one sample sequenced in a study of technical replicates of blood from several donors. Profiled with immunoSEQ multiplex PCR; TCRdb holds only in-frame clones, not every one. The profile covers roughly 74,000 clones, with roughly 90% appearing a single time and roughly 0.4% taken by the ten largest. Sequencing was done on a sample of T cells isolated from PBMCs. All receptors come from a human donor in good health.

The chain is built from TRBV7-9 and TRBJ2-2; 15 bases agree with TRBD2. V dropped 5 bases and J dropped 5; count of bases not matched to a gene: 9. The CDR3 length is 18 residues. Germline CDR1 reads SEHNR; CDR2 reads FQNEAQ (reference sequence). The CDR3 sequence: CASSQGLAGGALTGELFF. The CDR3 nucleotides read TGTGCCAGCAGCCAAGGACTAGCGGGAGGGGCCCTTACCGGGGAGCTGTTTTTT.

This sequence joins TRBV7-3 and TRBJ2-7, with 10 bases identical to TRBD2. Per germline, CDR1 SGHTA and CDR2 FQGTGA. V lost 2 bases, J lost 7 bases, and 5 bases stayed unmatched. The CDR3 consists of 14 residues. The DNA of the CDR3 is TGTGCCAGCAGCTTATTAGCGGGAGGAGGGGAGCAGTACTTC. Its translation: CASSLLAGGGEQYF.

CDR3 DNA: TGTGCCAGCAGCTCCACAGGGAACTATGGCTACACCTTC. This gives the protein CASSSTGNYGYTF. This chain uses TRBV28 with TRBJ1-2; D may be TRBD1 (6 bases). Trimming took off 6 bases at V and 2 bases at J, with 10 bases between the two ends. CDR3 length equals 13 residues. Germline CDR1 and CDR2: MDHEN and SYDVKM.

This clone was counted a single time. This chain links TRBV5-6 with TRBJ1-3; 10 bases match TRBD1. The germline CDR1 and CDR2 sequences are SGHDT and YYEEEE. Losses at the gene ends were 4 bases for V and 8 bases for J; bases not matched to a gene: 6. This CDR3 has 14 amino acids. The CDR3 region is CASSQPGQGYTIYF. In DNA form, the CDR3 reads TGTGCCAGCAGCCAACCGGGACAGGGGTACACCATATATTTT.

This rearrangement joins TRBV7-3 to TRBJ1-3, with D perhaps TRBD1 (6 bases). V lost 2 bases, J lost 1 base, and 24 bases lay in between. The CDR3 is 20 residues long. Germline V CDR1 and CDR2: SGHTA, FQGTGA. The CDR3 reads CASSLSGQAGTLNSGNTIYF. CDR3 nucleotide sequence: TGTGCCAGCAGCTTATCCGGCCAAGCCGGGACACTTAATTCTGGAAACACCATATATTTT. The full variable domain, its missing parts supplied by reference TRBV7-3 and TRBJ1-3, is GAGVSQTPSNKVTEKGKYVELRCDPISGHTALYWYRQSLGQGPEFLIYFQGTGAADDSGLPNDRFFAVRPEGSVSTLKIQRTERGDSAVYLCASSLSGQAGTLNSGNTIYFGEGSWLTVV.

The V and J genes are TRBV28 and TRBJ2-1, with 9 bases fitting TRBD2. The trim removed 2 bases at V and 7 bases at J, leaving 3 bases unmatched. Per germline, CDR1 MDHEN and CDR2 SYDVKM. The CDR3 is 14 amino acids. The CDR3 reads CASSLAGGVNEQFF. The CDR3 region has the DNA TGTGCCAGCAGTTTAGCGGGAGGGGTAAATGAGCAGTTCTTC.

This clone appeared a single time. The V gene is TRBV4-3, the J gene TRBJ2-7, with D possibly being TRBD2 (6 bases). V lost 6 bases, J lost 6 bases, and 18 bases lay in between. In germline, CDR1 is LGHNA, CDR2 YSLEER. The CDR3 covers 14 residues. CDR3 sequence reads: CASSPLWGVREQYF. CDR3 coding DNA: TGCGCCAGCAGTCCTCTATGGGGGGTCCGCGAGCAGTACTTC.

This rearrangement joins TRBV5-1 to TRBJ2-7, with TRBD2 as a possible D gene (6 bases). V was shortened by 4 bases and J by 3 bases, with 11 bases between the two germline ends. Per germline, CDR1 SGHRS and CDR2 YFSETQ. CDR3 length equals 13 residues. CDR3 in DNA: TGCGCCAGCAGCCCCGGGACTTACTACGAGCAGTACTTC. Protein product: CASSPGTYYEQYF.

The chain recombines TRBV25-1 with TRBJ2-7; 8 bases are shared with TRBD2. Trimming removed 3 bases from V and 1 base from J; junction bases left unmatched: 2. The CDR3 sequence is 14 residues long. Germline V CDR1 and CDR2: MGHDK, SYGVNS. CDR3 amino acids: CASSESGGSYEQYF. The CDR3 nucleotides are TGTGCCAGCAGTGAGAGCGGGGGTTCCTACGAGCAGTACTTC.

The chain joins TRBV19 to TRBJ1-5; no definite D call. The CDR3 sequence is 13 residues long. V lost 3 bases, J lost 5 bases, and 8 bases lay in between. CDR1 LNHDA and CDR2 SQIVND come from the germline V gene (reference sequence). The CDR3 here is CASSIPGYQPQHF. CDR3 DNA sequence: TGTGCCAGTAGTATTCCCGGGTATCAGCCCCAGCATTTT.

The genes are TRBV19 and TRBJ1-4; TRBD1 is a possible D gene (5 bases). Per the germline V gene, CDR1 is LNHDA and CDR2 is SQIVND (reference sequence). Deletions cut 3 bases from V and 0 bases from J, with 11 bases between. The CDR3 totals 16 residues. The CDR3 DNA reads as TGTGCCAGTAGTATCCCCGCAGGGACAACTAATGAAAAACTGTTTTTT. It specifies CASSIPAGTTNEKLFF.

CDR3 residues: CASSKDMSETEAFF. DNA for the CDR3: TGCGCCAGCAGCAAGGACATGAGTGAGACTGAAGCTTTCTTT. The chain combines TRBV5-1 with TRBJ1-1; tentative D call: TRBD1 (5 bases). V gave up 4 bases and J gave up 5 bases, with 15 bases separating them. There are 14 residues in the CDR3. Per the germline V gene, CDR1 is SGHRS and CDR2 is YFSETQ.

This chain connects TRBV7-3 to TRBJ2-2; weak D call: TRBD2 (5 bases). V lost 5 bases and J 5 bases, leaving 12 bases between the germline ends. Looked up from germline, CDR1 is SGHTA and CDR2 is FQGTGA. CDR3 size: 14 residues. The CDR3 DNA reads TGTGCCAGCAGCCCCGGCCCGGGGACCGGGGAGCTGTTTTTT. It translates to CASSPGPGTGELFF.

V and J are TRBV11-2 and TRBJ1-3, with D uncertain. The length of the CDR3 is 14 residues. Germline V lookup: CDR1 SGHAT, CDR2 FQNNGV. With 3 bases removed from V and 0 bases from J, the gap between germline ends came to 6 bases. CDR3 in DNA: TGTGCCAGCAGCTTGTATTACTCTGGAAACACCATATATTTT. The encoded protein is CASSLYYSGNTIYF.

The chain combines TRBV2 with TRBJ2-1; perhaps TRBD2 as D (6 bases). Germline V gives CDR1 SNHLY, CDR2 FYNNEI. The CDR3 loop spans 13 amino acids. The V end lost 10 bases, the J end lost 7 bases, and 17 bases lay between the germline ends. In DNA, the CDR3 is TGTGCCATGGGGGGAAAGTCCTTAAATGAGCAGTTCTTC. Encoded protein: CAMGGKSLNEQFF.

The chain recombines TRBV19 with TRBJ2-1, with D hard to call. Germline CDR1 LNHDA, CDR2 SQIVND (reference sequence). Trimming cost V 5 bases and J 6 bases, with 8 bases left between them. The CDR3 spans 12 residues. Written as DNA, the CDR3 is TGTGCCAGTAGTCTCAACATCAATGAGCAGTTCTTC. This encodes CASSLNINEQFF.

CDR3 in amino acids: CSVKPIGQGTTEAFF. DNA for the CDR3: TGCAGCGTTAAACCCATTGGACAGGGGACGACCGAAGCTTTCTTT. This chain connects TRBV29-1 to TRBJ1-1, with 9 bases fitting TRBD1. Germline loops: CDR1 SQVTM, CDR2 ANQGSEA. The CDR3 has 15 residues. The V gene end was trimmed by 5 bases and the J gene end by 8 bases; junction bases not matched to a gene: 15.

This clone came up once. This chain uses TRBV2 with TRBJ1-5; weak D call: TRBD1 (5 bases). The V and J ends lost 7 bases and 5 bases respectively, with 18 bases between them. This CDR3 spans 15 amino acids. CDR1 is SNHLY, CDR2 FYNNEI, per germline. The CDR3 loop reads CASTREALLDQPQHF. The DNA of the CDR3 is TGTGCCAGCACCAGGGAGGCCCTCTTAGATCAGCCCCAGCATTTT.

The chain couples TRBV4-2 to TRBJ2-1; D might be TRBD1 (5 bases). Deletions cut 3 bases from V and 0 bases from J, with 9 bases between. The CDR3 has 15 residues. Germline-derived CDR1 and CDR2 are LGHNA and YNFKEQ. CDR3 loop: CASSQGLSSYNEQFF. The CDR3 nucleotides are TGTGCCAGCAGCCAGGGGCTCAGCTCCTACAATGAGCAGTTCTTC.

The V and J genes are TRBV4-3 and TRBJ1-4, with D tentatively TRBD1 (6 bases). V lost 4 bases and J lost 7, with 13 bases in between. The CDR3 has 14 amino acids. Germline V CDR1 and CDR2: LGHNA, YSLEER. In nucleotides, the CDR3 is TGCGCCAGCAGCCCGTCGGGGGGGGCTGAAAAACTGTTTTTT. This codes for CASSPSGGAEKLFF.

The chain is built from TRBV9 and TRBJ2-7; 10 bases are a match to TRBD2. The CDR3 covers 19 residues. J was trimmed by 2 bases and V by 0 bases; bases with no gene match: 14. Germline CDR1 reads SGDLS; CDR2 reads YYNGEE. The CDR3 region is CASSVEEGSSGRLTYEQYF. In nucleotides, the CDR3 is TGTGCCAGCAGCGTAGAGGAGGGGTCTAGCGGGAGACTAACCTACGAGCAGTACTTC. The full variable domain, its missing parts supplied by reference TRBV9 and TRBJ2-7, is DSGVTQTPKHLITATGQRVTLRCSPRSGDLSVYWYQQSLDQGLQFLIQYYNGEERAKGNILERFSAQQFPDLHSELNLSSLELGDSALYFCASSVEEGSSGRLTYEQYFGPGTRLTVT.

The chain uses TRBV18 and TRBJ1-2, with 9 bases aligning to TRBD1. This CDR3 has 13 residues. Germline trimming cut 3 bases from V and 11 bases from J; bases unmatched to any gene: 7. The germline CDR1 and CDR2 sequences are KGHSH and LQKENI. CDR3 region: CASSPGDRVGYTF. CDR3 DNA sequence: TGTGCCAGCTCACCGGGGGACAGGGTAGGATACACCTTC.

The chain employs TRBV9 and TRBJ1-5, with a weak D call TRBD1 (5 bases). CDR3 length: 15 residues. Germline assignment: CDR1 SGDLS and CDR2 YYNGEE. V was trimmed by 1 base and J by 7 bases, leaving 15 bases between them. The CDR3 loop is CASSVRGTVGQPQHF. CDR3 nucleotides: TGTGCCAGCAGCGTAAGGGGAACCGTCGGGCAGCCCCAGCATTTT.

The chain carries TRBV5-1 and TRBJ1-4, with 7 bases fitting TRBD1. The CDR3 totals 17 residues. J gave up 5 bases and V 4 bases, and 14 bases lay outside the gene matches. The germline V gene encodes CDR1 SGHRS and CDR2 YFSETQ. The CDR3 DNA is TGCGCCAGCAGCGTGGGACCCTTGGGGACAGTCAATGAAAAACTGTTTTTT. It translates to CASSVGPLGTVNEKLFF.

The chain employs TRBV27 and TRBJ2-7; a weak D match, TRBD2 (5 bases). Per the germline V gene, CDR1 is MNHEY and CDR2 is SMNVEV (reference sequence). The CDR3 covers 12 residues. With 4 bases removed from V and 6 bases from J, the gap between germline ends came to 10 bases. CDR3 coding DNA: TGTGCCAGCAGTTACGGGAATAGCGAGCAGTACTTC. Translating it yields CASSYGNSEQYF.

The V gene is TRBV7-9, the J gene TRBJ2-3, with D unresolved. The CDR3 is 15 residues long. Trimming pared 1 base from V and 0 bases from J, leaving 8 bases between. Germline V lookup: CDR1 SEHNR, CDR2 FQNEAQ (reference sequence). CDR3 coding DNA: TGTGCCAGCAGCTTAGGAGTACCTAGCACAGATACGCAGTATTTT. Its translation: CASSLGVPSTDTQYF.

This sequence joins TRBV13 and TRBJ2-1; TRBD1 matches at 9 bases. CDR1 and CDR2 from the germline V gene are PRHDT and FYEKMQ (reference sequence). V dropped 0 bases and J dropped 8; count of bases not matched to a gene: 20. CDR3 length: 20 residues. The CDR3 DNA reads as TGTGCCAGCAGCTTAGGAGTGACAGGGGGTATCAAAGAGATCTTCCATGAGCAGTTCTTC. It specifies CASSLGVTGGIKEIFHEQFF. Full variable domain (rest looked up from reference TRBV13 and TRBJ2-1): AAGVIQSPRHLIKEKRETATLKCYPIPRHDTVYWYQQGPGQDPQFLISFYEKMQSDKGSIPDRFSAQQFSDYHSELNMSSLELGDSALYFCASSLGVTGGIKEIFHEQFFGPGTRLTVL.

The chain joins TRBV7-2 to TRBJ1-2; D perhaps matches TRBD1 (5 bases). V lost 5 bases and J 0 bases, leaving 16 bases between the germline ends. CDR1 and CDR2 from the germline V gene are SGHTA and FQGNSA. The CDR3 length is 16 residues. The CDR3, as DNA: TGTGCCAGCAGCCCACCGCGGGGGTTAGCTAACTATGGCTACACCTTC. Translating gives CASSPPRGLANYGYTF.

V usage is TRBV4-2 and J usage is TRBJ2-1, with TRBD2 matching 14 bases. V shed 5 bases and J 0 bases; nucleotides not matched to a gene: 6. Per germline, CDR1 LGHNA and CDR2 YNFKEQ. This CDR3 region has 18 residues. CDR3 bases: TGTGCCAGCAGCTTTCCCGGGACTAGCGGGAGCTCCTACAATGAGCAGTTCTTC. Its protein product is CASSFPGTSGSSYNEQFF.

The J gene is TRBJ2-1, the V gene TRBV10-3, with 7 bases identical to TRBD1. V was clipped by 10 bases and J by 2 bases; unmatched bases: 8. The CDR3 has 14 residues. CDR1 ENHRY and CDR2 SYGVKD come from the germline V gene. The CDR3 DNA follows: TGTGCCAGCCACGTCAGGGGGACCTACAATGAGCAGTTCTTC. Its translation: CASHVRGTYNEQFF.